Below, one T cell receptor (beta chain) is given with its context. Its specificity is unknown. This sample was included in a study of cytotoxic CD8 clonotypes in ibrutinib-treated CLL. Study observations and caveats: Treatment saw public clonotypes, which were uncommon, either contract or stay stable.

J lost 4 bases, V lost 1 base, and 1 base had no gene match. The CDR3 consists of 12 residues. The germline gives CDR1 GTSNPN, CDR2 SVGIG (reference sequence). This table comes from immunoSEQ multiplex PCR, and its TCRdb copy is limited to in-frame clones, with some not included. In the table there are approximately 150,000 clones, over 75% of which are singletons. The source was PBMCs, collected at disease progression, from a patient treated with ibrutinib. The receptor's source is a human donor with chronic lymphocytic leukemia. This sequence joins TRBV30 and TRBJ2-7, with 7 bases identical to TRBD1. CDR3 amino acids: CAWSGRGYEQYF. The CDR3 bases are TGTGCCTGGAGTGGCAGGGGGTACGAGCAGTACTTC.